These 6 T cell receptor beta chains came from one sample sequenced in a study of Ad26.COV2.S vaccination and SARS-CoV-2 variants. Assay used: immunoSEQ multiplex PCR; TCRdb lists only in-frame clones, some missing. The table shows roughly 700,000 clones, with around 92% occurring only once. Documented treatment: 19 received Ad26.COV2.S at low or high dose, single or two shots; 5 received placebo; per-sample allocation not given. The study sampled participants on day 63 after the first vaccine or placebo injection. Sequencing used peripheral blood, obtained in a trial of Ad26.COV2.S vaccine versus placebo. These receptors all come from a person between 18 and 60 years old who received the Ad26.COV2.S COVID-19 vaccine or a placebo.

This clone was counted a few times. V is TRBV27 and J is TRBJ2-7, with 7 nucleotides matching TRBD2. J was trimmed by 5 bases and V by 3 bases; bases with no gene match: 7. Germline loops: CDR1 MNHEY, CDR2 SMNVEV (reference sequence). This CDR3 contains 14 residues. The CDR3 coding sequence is TGTGCCAGCAGTTTGGCGAGCGGGAAACACGAGCAGTACTTC. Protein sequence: CASSLASGKHEQYF.

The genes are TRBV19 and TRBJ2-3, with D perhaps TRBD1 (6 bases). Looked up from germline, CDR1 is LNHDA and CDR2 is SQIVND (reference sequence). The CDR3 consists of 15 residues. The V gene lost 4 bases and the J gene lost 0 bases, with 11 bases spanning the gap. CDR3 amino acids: CASSSQGLSTDTQYF. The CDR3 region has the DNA TGTGCCAGTAGTAGCCAGGGGCTTAGCACAGATACGCAGTATTTT. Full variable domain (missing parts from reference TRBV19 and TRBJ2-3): DGGITQSPKYLFRKEGQNVTLSCEQNLNHDAMYWYRQDPGQGLRLIYYSQIVNDFQKGDIAEGYSVSREKKESFPLTVTSAQKNPTAFYLCASSSQGLSTDTQYFGPGTRLTVL.

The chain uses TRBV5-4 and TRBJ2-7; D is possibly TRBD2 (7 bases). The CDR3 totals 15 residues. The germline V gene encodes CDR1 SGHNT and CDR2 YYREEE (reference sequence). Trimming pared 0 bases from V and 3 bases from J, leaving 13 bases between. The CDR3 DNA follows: TGTGCCAGCAGCTTGGGCGGGGGACAAAACTACGAGCAGTACTTC. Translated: CASSLGGGQNYEQYF.

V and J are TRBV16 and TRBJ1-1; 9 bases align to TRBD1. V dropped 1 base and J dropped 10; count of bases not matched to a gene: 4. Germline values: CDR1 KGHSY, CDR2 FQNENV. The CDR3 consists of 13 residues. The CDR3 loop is CASSQFRDRAAFF. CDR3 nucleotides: TGTGCCAGCAGCCAATTTAGGGACAGGGCAGCTTTCTTT. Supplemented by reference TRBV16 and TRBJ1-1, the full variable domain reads GEEVAQTPKHLVRGEGQKAKLYCAPIKGHSYVFWYQQVLKNEFKFLISFQNENVFDETGMPKERFSAKCLPNSPCSLEIQATKLEDSAVYFCASSQFRDRAAFFGQGTRLTVV.

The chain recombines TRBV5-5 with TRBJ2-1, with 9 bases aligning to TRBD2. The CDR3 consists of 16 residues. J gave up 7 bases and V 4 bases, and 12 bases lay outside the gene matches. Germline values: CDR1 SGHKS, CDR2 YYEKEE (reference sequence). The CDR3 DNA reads TGTGCCAGCAGCATCTCTTCGGGCGGGAGGGTAAATGAGCAGTTCTTC. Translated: CASSISSGGRVNEQFF.

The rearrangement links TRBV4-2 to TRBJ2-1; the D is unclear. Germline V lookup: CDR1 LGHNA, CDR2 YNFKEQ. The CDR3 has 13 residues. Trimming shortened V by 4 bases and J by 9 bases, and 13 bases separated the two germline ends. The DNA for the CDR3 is TGTGCCAGCAGCCTGATGACCGAAAGTGAGCAGTTCTTC. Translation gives CASSLMTESEQFF.